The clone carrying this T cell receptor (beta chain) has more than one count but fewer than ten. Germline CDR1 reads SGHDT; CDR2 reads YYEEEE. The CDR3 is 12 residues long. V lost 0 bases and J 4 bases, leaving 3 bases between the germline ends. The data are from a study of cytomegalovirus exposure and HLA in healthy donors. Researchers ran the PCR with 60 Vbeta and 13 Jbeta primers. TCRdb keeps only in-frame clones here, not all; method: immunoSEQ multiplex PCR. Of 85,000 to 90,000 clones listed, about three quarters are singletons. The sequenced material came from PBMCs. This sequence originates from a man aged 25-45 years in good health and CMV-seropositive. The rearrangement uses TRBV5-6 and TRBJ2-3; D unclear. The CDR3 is CASSLAPDTQYF. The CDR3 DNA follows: TGTGCCAGCAGCTTGGCTCCAGATACGCAGTATTTT.